A selection of T cell receptor beta chains follows, all from one sample in a study of OX40 agonist ivuxolimab in advanced cancers. Clones were read by immunoSEQ multiplex PCR, and TCRdb kept only the in-frame ones, dropping some. Counted here are around 70,000 clones, roughly four fifths occurring once; the ten biggest clones make up about 5%. The starting material was CD4+ or CD8+ T cells sorted from blood, obtained in a trial of the OX40 agonist ivuxolimab. Receptors were obtained from an adult with an advanced solid tumor such as melanoma, head and neck, liver or kidney cancer. CDR3s include the opening cysteine and the closing phenylalanine or tryptophan. The D gene is left open where the match is weak. Rows may omit the clone size; those that give it use once, few, many or a size class.

V: TRBV10-3
J: TRBJ2-3
size: NA
D: TRBD2
CDR3: CAIRSGGIEDTQYF
DNA: TGTGCCATAAGGAGCGGGGGGATCGAGGATACGCAGTATTTT

V: TRBV5-4
J: TRBJ1-6
size: NA
D: NA
CDR3: CASSSQGVSSPLHF
DNA: TGTGCCAGCAGCTCTCAGGGTGTTAGTTCACCCCTCCACTTT

V: TRBV28
J: TRBJ1-1
size: NA
D: NA
CDR3: CASSPAANTEAFF
DNA: TGTGCCAGCAGTCCCGCCGCGAACACTGAAGCTTTCTTT

V: TRBV6-5
J: TRBJ2-7
size: NA
D: TRBD2
CDR3: CASRVSGGPYEQYF
DNA: TGTGCCAGCAGGGTCAGCGGGGGGCCCTACGAGCAGTACTTC

V: TRBV5-5
J: TRBJ2-6
size: NA
D: TRBD1
CDR3: CASTPGQSSGANVLTF
DNA: TGTGCCAGCACCCCGGGACAGAGCTCTGGGGCCAACGTCCTGACTTTC

V: TRBV4-3
J: TRBJ1-5
size: NA
D: NA
CDR3: CASSQDPTGAQPQHF
DNA: TGCGCCAGCAGCCAAGATCCGACAGGAGCTCAGCCCCAGCATTTT

V: TRBV7-2
J: TRBJ2-4
size: NA
D: TRBD2
CDR3: CASKPPSGGKNIQYF
DNA: TGTGCCAGCAAACCTCCTAGCGGGGGGAAAAACATTCAGTACTTC

V: TRBV28
J: TRBJ1-5
size: NA
D: NA
CDR3: CASSYFPFQVRNQPQHF
DNA: TGTGCCAGCAGTTATTTCCCGTTCCAAGTACGGAATCAGCCCCAGCATTTT

V: TRBV28
J: TRBJ1-1
size: NA
D: NA
CDR3: CASVWDIGNTEAFF
DNA: TGTGCCAGCGTTTGGGACATTGGAAACACTGAAGCTTTCTTT

V: TRBV6-1
J: TRBJ1-5
size: NA
D: NA
CDR3: CASSDNFHGSQSNQPQHF
DNA: TGTGCCAGCAGTGACAATTTCCATGGTAGCCAATCGAATCAGCCCCAGCATTTT

V: TRBV5-5
J: TRBJ1-1
size: few
D: TRBD1
CDR3: CASSHPGRGLSEAFF
DNA: TGTGCCAGCAGCCATCCCGGAAGGGGGCTGTCTGAAGCTTTCTTT

V: TRBV5-4
J: TRBJ1-5
size: NA
D: NA
CDR3: CASSPGGGRSRGANQPQHF
DNA: TGTGCCAGCAGCCCCGGCGGGGGCCGATCGAGGGGGGCCAATCAGCCCCAGCATTTT

V: TRBV5-6
J: TRBJ2-2
size: NA
D: NA
CDR3: CASSSFTGRAGELFF
DNA: TGTGCCAGCAGCTCTTTCACAGGGCGGGCCGGGGAGCTGTTTTTT

V: TRBV5-4
J: TRBJ2-1
size: NA
D: NA
CDR3: CASSFRLQDDEQFF
DNA: TGTGCCAGCAGCTTTAGATTACAGGACGATGAGCAGTTCTTC

V: TRBV19
J: TRBJ2-4
size: NA
D: TRBD2
CDR3: CASRGTGGKNIQYF
DNA: TGTGCCAGTAGGGGGACGGGAGGCAAAAACATTCAGTACTTC

V: TRBV9
J: TRBJ2-1
size: few
D: TRBD2
CDR3: CASSTGPSGSLGEQFF
DNA: TGTGCCAGCAGCACAGGGCCTAGCGGGAGTCTTGGGGAGCAGTTCTTC

V: TRBV11-2
J: TRBJ2-1
size: NA
D: NA
CDR3: CASSLEVGGDNEQFF
DNA: TGTGCCAGCAGCTTAGAAGTCGGTGGGGACAATGAGCAGTTCTTC

V: TRBV7-9
J: TRBJ2-1
size: NA
D: TRBD2
CDR3: CASSSGLAGGPGGNEQFF
DNA: TGTGCCAGCAGCTCTGGCCTAGCGGGAGGGCCAGGGGGAAATGAGCAGTTCTTC